The clone carrying this T cell receptor (beta chain) was detected once. What it binds is not known. The data were obtained in a study of cytomegalovirus exposure and HLA in healthy donors. Study-wide findings and caveats: Association of fewer than 20,000 TCR beta sequences with HLA alleles was found at 0.05 false discovery rate in a later analysis. According to a later analysis, most TCR beta chains associated with CMV appeared HLA-restricted. Later analysis placed DRB1 highest and HLA-C lowest in TCR association rates, which differed by HLA locus.

Researchers ran the PCR with 60 Vbeta and 13 Jbeta primers. Here immunoSEQ multiplex PCR was the method, and the copy in TCRdb shows in-frame clones only, minus some. In the table there are about 160,000 clones, roughly two thirds of which are singletons. Germline loops: CDR1 MDHEN, CDR2 SYDVKM. The CDR3 runs 17 residues. Trimming cost V 2 bases and J 7 bases; bases outside gene matches: 11. This TCR was recovered from a woman between 35 and 50 years old in good health and CMV-seropositive. This chain links TRBV28 with TRBJ2-1, with 10 positions matching TRBD2. Sequenced: PBMCs. The CDR3 sequence is CASSLAGAGGLPNEQFF. CDR3 DNA: TGTGCCAGCAGTTTAGCTGGAGCGGGAGGGCTTCCGAATGAGCAGTTCTTC.